The 28 T cell receptor beta chains listed next were all sequenced from one sample in a study of graft-versus-host responses after intestinal transplantation. Data came from immunoSEQ multiplex PCR; TCRdb stores just in-frame clones and leaves some out. The sample consists of about 120,000 clones, more than 85% of them appearing once. No antigens are known for them. This material consisted of unstimulated CD8+ T cells sorted from spleen or lymph node cells, taken before transplant. The receptors originated from a human donor who was the organ donor for an intestinal transplant.

The chain couples TRBV4-2 to TRBJ2-5; a weak D match, TRBD2 (5 bases). This CDR3 region has 15 residues. Germline CDR1 is LGHNA and CDR2 is YNFKEQ. The V and J ends lost 2 bases and 5 bases respectively, with 15 bases between them. CDR3 amino acids: CASSQFDRGLETQYF. The CDR3 DNA reads as TGTGCCAGCAGCCAATTTGATCGAGGGCTCGAGACCCAGTACTTC.

The chain has TRBV2 and TRBJ1-1, with 10 nucleotides matching TRBD1. V lost 5 bases and J lost 4; bases outside the gene matches: 4. Germline-derived CDR1 and CDR2 are SNHLY and FYNNEI. The CDR3 extends over 14 amino acids. CDR3 loop: CASSWTGGATEAFF. The CDR3, as DNA: TGTGCCAGCAGTTGGACAGGGGGGGCCACTGAAGCTTTCTTT.

The chain employs TRBV18 and TRBJ2-7; D uncertain. V was shortened by 3 bases and J by 0 bases, with 6 bases between the two germline ends. CDR3 length: 13 amino acids. From germline, CDR1 is KGHSH and CDR2 LQKENI. The CDR3 DNA reads TGTGCCAGCTCACCGCGGAGCTCCTACGAGCAGTACTTC. This codes for CASSPRSSYEQYF.

CDR3 nucleotides: TGTGCCAGCAGCTTAGTCAGTGCGACAGAGTACCAAGAGACCCAGTACTTC. It specifies CASSLVSATEYQETQYF. This rearrangement joins TRBV7-9 to TRBJ2-5; the D gene is possibly TRBD1 (5 bases). This CDR3 is 17 amino acids long. Trimming shortened V by 1 base and J by 0 bases, and 15 bases separated the two germline ends. Germline CDR1 reads SEHNR; CDR2 reads FQNEAQ (reference sequence). Full variable domain (remainder filled in from reference TRBV7-9 and TRBJ2-5): DTGVSQNPRHKITKRGQNVTFRCDPISEHNRLYWYRQTLGQGPEFLTYFQNEAQLEKSRLLSDRFSAERPKGSFSTLEIQRTEQGDSAMYLCASSLVSATEYQETQYFGPGTRLLVL.

The CDR3 loop reads CASSVAAGTGGMNTEAFF. The DNA for the CDR3 is TGTGCCAGCAGCGTAGCGGCCGGGACAGGGGGGATGAACACTGAAGCTTTCTTT. The rearrangement links TRBV9 to TRBJ1-1; 11 bases agree with TRBD1. The CDR3 is 18 amino acids. V lost 0 bases and J lost 0; bases outside the gene matches: 7. Germline CDR1 is SGDLS and CDR2 is YYNGEE.

This clone showed up just once. The chain joins TRBV6-1 to TRBJ2-7; 7 nucleotides line up with TRBD1. This CDR3 has 14 residues. With 4 bases clipped from V and 2 bases from J, the junction kept 5 bases outside the gene matches. Germline lookup yields CDR1 MNHNS and CDR2 SASEGT. The CDR3 spells CASSVLDRTYEQYF. The CDR3 nucleotides are TGTGCCAGCAGTGTGCTGGACAGGACCTACGAGCAGTACTTC.

This clone was counted only a few times. The chain is built from TRBV4-1 and TRBJ2-7; 9 nucleotides line up with TRBD1. V lost 1 base to trimming and J lost 1 base; unmatched junction nucleotides: 2. Germline CDR1 MGHRA, CDR2 YSYEKL. The CDR3 has 15 amino acids. The CDR3 here is CASSQAGTGSYEQYF. The CDR3 DNA reads as TGCGCCAGCAGCCAAGCCGGGACAGGGTCCTACGAGCAGTACTTC.

This clone was counted a few times. The rearrangement uses TRBV4-3 and TRBJ1-1; D possibly corresponds to TRBD1 (5 bases). Germline V gene lookup returns CDR1 LGHNA and CDR2 YSLEER. The ends were cut back, 1 base at V and 0 bases at J, with 9 bases in the middle. The CDR3 is made up of 15 amino acids. The CDR3 here is CASSQGETVNTEAFF. CDR3 coding DNA: TGCGCCAGCAGCCAAGGGGAGACAGTGAACACTGAAGCTTTCTTT.

J is TRBJ2-1 and V is TRBV4-2; 8 bases are shared with TRBD1. The trim removed 4 bases at V and 1 base at J, leaving 3 bases unmatched. The CDR3 length is 15 residues. Germline V lookup: CDR1 LGHNA, CDR2 YNFKEQ. The CDR3 region is CASSPDRESYNEQFF. The CDR3 DNA reads TGTGCCAGCAGCCCGGACAGGGAGTCCTACAATGAGCAGTTCTTC.

The chain carries TRBV4-2 and TRBJ2-1; a possible D gene is TRBD2 (5 bases). The germline V and J ends were trimmed by 1 base and 9 bases, with 13 bases remaining between them. CDR1 is LGHNA, CDR2 YNFKEQ, per germline. The CDR3 runs to 14 residues. In nucleotides, the CDR3 is TGTGCCAGCAGCCAAGTGGTATGGAGGACTGAGCAGTTCTTC. It translates to CASSQVVWRTEQFF.

The chain combines TRBV2 with TRBJ2-2; no reliable D call. V was trimmed by 8 bases and J by 7 bases, leaving 23 bases between them. The CDR3 is 16 residues long. The V gene's germline CDR1 is SNHLY and CDR2 FYNNEI. CDR3 sequence (DNA): TGTGCCAGCCTCCAGACCCCTACGATTTTGGGCGGGGAGCTGTTTTTT. Translating gives CASLQTPTILGGELFF.

This chain connects TRBV5-1 to TRBJ2-7, with D possibly matching TRBD1 (6 bases). The CDR3 covers 14 residues. Germline CDR1 and CDR2: SGHRS and YFSETQ. The V gene lost 4 bases and the J gene lost 1 base, with 12 bases spanning the gap. For the CDR3, the DNA is TGCGCCAGCAGCCTCGGACAGATTTCCTACGAGCAGTACTTC. Protein product: CASSLGQISYEQYF.

The count of this clone is one. The rearrangement joins TRBV9 to TRBJ2-7, with 9 bases fitting TRBD2. Per germline, CDR1 SGDLS and CDR2 YYNGEE. The CDR3 is 14 residues long. The J segment lost 4 bases and the V segment lost 4 bases, leaving 6 bases of the junction unmatched. The CDR3, as DNA: TGTGCCAGCAGCCCCGCTAGCGGGATTTACGAGCAGTACTTC. Its translation: CASSPASGIYEQYF.

This rearrangement joins TRBV6-4 to TRBJ2-7; perhaps TRBD2 as D (5 bases). The CDR3 spans 14 residues. V shed 2 bases and J shed 4 bases, with 12 bases lying between them. The V gene's germline CDR1 is MRHNA and CDR2 SNTAGT. In DNA, the CDR3 is TGTGCCAGCAGTGACGCCACCCGGGGTTACGAGCAGTACTTC. It specifies CASSDATRGYEQYF.

The J gene is TRBJ2-7, the V gene TRBV5-1; 10 nucleotides match TRBD2. Per the germline V gene, CDR1 is SGHRS and CDR2 is YFSETQ. The CDR3 contains 15 residues. The V segment lost 4 bases and the J segment 3 bases; nucleotides outside the gene matches: 7. CDR3 in amino acids: CASSPKLAGLYEQYF. CDR3 nucleotide sequence: TGCGCCAGCAGCCCAAAACTAGCGGGACTCTACGAGCAGTACTTC.

The V and J genes are TRBV30 and TRBJ2-3; 12 bases are shared with TRBD2. CDR1 and CDR2 (germline): GTSNPN, SVGIG (reference sequence). The V and J ends lost 2 bases and 6 bases, in that order; junction bases with no gene match: 6. The CDR3 length is 15 residues. This chain's CDR3 is CAWSLTSGSLDTQYF. DNA of the CDR3: TGTGCCTGGAGTTTGACTAGCGGGAGTCTGGATACGCAGTATTTT.

The rearrangement uses TRBV27 and TRBJ2-7; 8 bases are shared with TRBD2. The germline V gene has CDR1 MNHEY and CDR2 SMNVEV (reference sequence). V shed 5 bases, J shed 1 base, and the junction held 4 bases outside the gene matches. The length of the CDR3 is 14 residues. The CDR3 DNA follows: TGTGCCAGCAGTCTCCAGCGGGAGTCCTACGAGCAGTACTTC. This translates into CASSLQRESYEQYF.

This chain links TRBV4-2 with TRBJ1-3; D gene unclear. CDR3 size: 16 residues. Germline V CDR1 and CDR2: LGHNA, YNFKEQ. V lost 1 base and J lost 0, with 10 bases in between. The CDR3 coding sequence is TGTGCCAGCAGCCAAGTTCGGGCCACCTCTGGAAACACCATATATTTT. As protein: CASSQVRATSGNTIYF.

The chain couples TRBV29-1 to TRBJ1-2, with D tentatively TRBD1 (5 bases). CDR1 and CDR2 (germline): SQVTM, ANQGSEA. V lost 6 bases and J lost 4, with 15 bases in between. This CDR3 is built from 13 residues. CDR3 in amino acids: CSVRSGSGYGYTF. CDR3 coding DNA: TGCAGCGTGAGGTCAGGGTCTGGCTATGGCTACACCTTC.

The gene calls are TRBV13 and TRBJ2-3; D uncertain. The CDR3 length is 11 residues. Germline CDR1 reads PRHDT; CDR2 reads FYEKMQ (reference sequence). V was clipped by 3 bases and J by 6 bases, with 4 bases between them. The CDR3 loop is CASSFQDTQYF. The CDR3 nucleotides are TGTGCCAGCAGCTTCCAGGATACGCAGTATTTT.

The genes are TRBV28 and TRBJ2-3; D gene uncertain. The CDR3 loop spans 13 amino acids. The ends were cut back, 3 bases at V and 6 bases at J, with 10 bases in the middle. From germline, CDR1 is MDHEN and CDR2 SYDVKM. Here the CDR3 DNA reads TGTGCCAGCAGTTTTCGTTCGACCGATACGCAGTATTTT. Amino acids: CASSFRSTDTQYF.

The V gene is TRBV4-3, the J gene TRBJ2-1, with D possibly called TRBD1 or TRBD2 (5 bases each). The germline V gene has CDR1 LGHNA and CDR2 YSLEER. V lost 0 bases, J lost 9 bases, and 12 bases lay in between. This CDR3 region has 14 residues. CDR3 sequence reads: CASSQDLLRGEQFF. The CDR3 DNA reads TGCGCCAGCAGCCAAGATCTGCTGAGGGGTGAGCAGTTCTTC.

Only one count was recorded for this clone. J is TRBJ1-1 and V is TRBV19; D is ambiguous. V lost 5 bases and J 1 base, leaving 11 bases between the germline ends. The length of the CDR3 is 14 residues. Per the germline V gene, CDR1 is LNHDA and CDR2 is SQIVND (reference sequence). Here the CDR3 DNA reads TGTGCCAGTAGTTTGTCGACCCCGAACACTGAAGCTTTCTTT. It specifies CASSLSTPNTEAFF.

The chain links TRBV2 to TRBJ2-7; possibly TRBD1 or TRBD2 for D (5 bases each). V was trimmed by 6 bases and J by 2 bases, leaving 17 bases between them. Germline V gives CDR1 SNHLY, CDR2 FYNNEI. The length of the CDR3 is 15 residues. The CDR3 DNA is TGTGCCAGCAGCCCGGGACGTATTTCTCCCTACGAGCAGTACTTC. Protein: CASSPGRISPYEQYF.

This rearrangement joins TRBV7-8 to TRBJ2-3; D possibly corresponds to TRBD2 (6 bases). CDR3 length: 14 residues. The germline CDR1 and CDR2 sequences are SGHVS and FQNEAQ. The ends were cut back, 6 bases at V and 1 base at J, with 11 bases in the middle. CDR3: CASRPGLRTDTQYF. The CDR3 region has the DNA TGTGCCAGCAGGCCGGGACTTCGCACAGATACGCAGTATTTT.

The J gene is TRBJ2-6, the V gene TRBV7-3; D is undetermined. With 8 bases removed from V and 0 bases from J, the gap between germline ends came to 14 bases. Germline CDR1 is SGHTA and CDR2 is FQGTGA. This CDR3 is built from 16 residues. For the CDR3, the DNA is TGTGCCAGCGGTCCGGGCCCCTACTCTGGGGCCAACGTCCTGACTTTC. It codes for CASGPGPYSGANVLTF. The whole variable domain, filled in from reference TRBV7-3 and TRBJ2-6, reads GAGVSQTPSNKVTEKGKYVELRCDPISGHTALYWYRQSLGQGPEFLIYFQGTGAADDSGLPNDRFFAVRPEGSVSTLKIQRTERGDSAVYLCASGPGPYSGANVLTFGAGSRLTVL.

The table lists this clone with a few counts. The rearrangement joins TRBV7-6 to TRBJ2-7; D may be TRBD2 (6 bases). This CDR3 is built from 14 residues. The germline V and J ends were trimmed by 1 base and 6 bases, with 13 bases remaining between them. Germline V gene lookup returns CDR1 SGHVS and CDR2 FNYEAQ. The DNA for the CDR3 is TGTGCCAGCAGCTTAGTGGAGGGGTCTTCCGAGCAGTACTTC. It codes for CASSLVEGSSEQYF.

The chain recombines TRBV7-6 with TRBJ1-1; TRBD1 might be the D (6 bases). CDR3 size: 14 residues. V lost 1 base and J 3 bases, leaving 9 bases between the germline ends. Germline V gene data show CDR1 as SGHVS and CDR2 as FNYEAQ. The CDR3 DNA is TGTGCCAGCAGCTTAGAGGGGGGGGACACTGAAGCTTTCTTT. Its translation: CASSLEGGDTEAFF.